The rows below give T cell receptor beta chains drawn from one sample of a study of shared clonotypes between healthy human individuals. The protocol was immunoSEQ multiplex PCR, while the TCRdb copy is restricted to in-frame clones and leaves out a portion. Of a few million clones in the sample, approximately 93% were seen once. Sequences were obtained from naive CD4+ T cells from PBMCs. The receptors derive from a man aged 18 to 30 in good health. Some clones in this sample may be carry-over from other donors' samples. Each CDR3 is given with its conserved first and last residue. A D gene is named only where the DNA matches it firmly. Clone size is given for some rows only: seen once, a few or many times, or a class if the clone is expanded.

abundance,j_gene,v_gene,d_gene,CDR3nt,CDR3aa
-,TRBJ2-2,TRBV18,TRBD2,TGTGCCAGCTCTTGGACTAGCGGGAGTGTCGCCGGGGAGCTGTTTTTT,CASSWTSGSVAGELFF
-,TRBJ2-1,TRBV4-1,TRBD2,TGCGCCAGCAGCCATGAAGGGTTAGCGGGAGTCGGGGAGCAGTTCTTC,CASSHEGLAGVGEQFF
-,TRBJ1-5,TRBV28,-,TGTGCCAGCAGTTTAAGGGACGGTAGGGGCAATCAGCCCCAGCATTTT,CASSLRDGRGNQPQHF
few,TRBJ2-7,TRBV2,-,TGTGCCAGCAGTGAAGTCAGGGAGCAGTACTTC,CASSEVREQYF
-,TRBJ2-2,TRBV7-2,-,TGTGCCAGCAGCTTAGGCAGGGGCTTCGAGGAGCTGTTTTTT,CASSLGRGFEELFF
-,TRBJ2-1,TRBV10-3,TRBD2,TGTGCCATCAAAGGGACTAGCGGGAGTGGGTCCTACAATGAGCAGTTCTTC,CAIKGTSGSGSYNEQFF
-,TRBJ1-2,TRBV6-1,-,TGTGCTAGCCAAGACACCACCTATGGCTACACCTTC,CASQDTTYGYTF
-,TRBJ1-4,TRBV7-9,-,TGTGCCAGCAGCAAAGGCCCTGTTGCAACTAATGAAAAACTGTTTTTT,CASSKGPVATNEKLFF
-,TRBJ2-3,TRBV7-9,-,TGTGCCAGCAGCCGACCGGGCAGCACAGATACGCAGTATTTT,CASSRPGSTDTQYF
-,TRBJ1-2,TRBV2,-,TGTGCCAGCAGTGAACAGGGGACTAACTATGGCTACACCTTC,CASSEQGTNYGYTF
-,TRBJ2-3,TRBV19,-,TGTGCCAGTAGTGCGGGCTGGGGGAAACGGGGCACAGATACGCAGTATTTT,CASSAGWGKRGTDTQYF
-,TRBJ2-5,TRBV7-2,-,TGTGCCAGCAGCTCCCGGGGGCGAGAGACCCAGTACTTC,CASSSRGRETQYF
-,TRBJ2-6,TRBV5-6,TRBD1,TGTGCCAGCAGCACCCGGGACAGGGACTCTTACTCTGGGGCCAACGTCCTGACTTTC,CASSTRDRDSYSGANVLTF
-,TRBJ2-3,TRBV11-2,-,TGTGCCAGCAGCCGTCGGCCCCAGCTCACAGATACGCAGTATTTT,CASSRRPQLTDTQYF
-,TRBJ2-6,TRBV5-1,-,TGCGCCAGCAGCTTAGGAGTTAGTGGGGCCAACGTCCTGACTTTC,CASSLGVSGANVLTF
-,TRBJ2-7,TRBV15,-,TGTGCCACCAGCGGGGGAGACGGAGCTAGAAGGGGGTTC,CATSGGDGARRGF
-,TRBJ1-5,TRBV12-5,TRBD1,TGTGCTAGTGGTTTGGACAGGGGGATGAGCGGTTTCGGTAATAATCAGCCCCAGCATTTT,CASGLDRGMSGFGNNQPQHF
-,TRBJ2-7,TRBV28,-,TGTGCCAGCAGGAAAAGGGTTTCCTACGAGCAGTACTTC,CASRKRVSYEQYF
-,TRBJ2-5,TRBV2,TRBD1,TGTGCCAGCAGTAAAACCGGGACAGGGGCTGAGACCCAGTACTTC,CASSKTGTGAETQYF
-,TRBJ1-2,TRBV2,TRBD1,TGTGCCAGCGAAGGGGCAGGGGGCCGTGGTGGCTACACCTTC,CASEGAGGRGGYTF
-,TRBJ2-5,TRBV5-1,TRBD2,TGCGCCAGCAGCTTACAGCGGGGGACCCAAGAGACCCAGTACTTC,CASSLQRGTQETQYF
-,TRBJ2-7,TRBV5-1,-,TGCGCCAGCAGCTTGGCAGGGAGCTCCTACGAGCAGTACTTC,CASSLAGSSYEQYF
-,TRBJ2-7,TRBV4-1,TRBD1,TGCGCCAGCAGCCCACATACCGCCGGGACAGGGAGCTCCTACGAGCAGTACTTC,CASSPHTAGTGSSYEQYF
-,TRBJ1-6,TRBV5-1,TRBD1,TGCGCCAGCAGCCCCGGACAGGGGGCGACTTCACCCCTCCACTTT,CASSPGQGATSPLHF
-,TRBJ1-4,TRBV30,-,TGTGCCTGTACTCTTTCTCCCGTCGGTAAACTGTTTTTT,CACTLSPVGKLFF
once,TRBJ1-2,TRBV28,TRBD1,TGTGCCAGCAGTGGACCGGGACAGGGCTTAGGCTACACCTTC,CASSGPGQGLGYTF
-,TRBJ2-7,TRBV28,TRBD1,TGTGCCAGCAGTTTATGGGCGTTTGGGACAGGGGGCTGGCAGTACTTC,CASSLWAFGTGGWQYF
-,TRBJ1-1,TRBV18,-,TGTGCCAGCTCATCCGGCGTGGGTCAGGCGGACACTGAAGCTTTCTTT,CASSSGVGQADTEAFF
-,TRBJ1-3,TRBV30,TRBD1,TGTGCCTGGAGCGGGACAGCGCTTGGAAACACCATATATTTT,CAWSGTALGNTIYF
few,TRBJ1-2,TRBV30,TRBD1,TGTGCCTGGAGGGGACAGGTGAATCCAAACACCTTC,CAWRGQVNPNTF
-,TRBJ1-5,TRBV4-1,-,TGCGCCAGCAGCCAAGGCAACTTCGGCGGGCTAAGCAATCAGCCCCAGCATTTT,CASSQGNFGGLSNQPQHF
-,TRBJ1-1,TRBV7-9,-,TGTGCCAGCAGCCCCCCCGGGGCAGGGGCTTTCTTT,CASSPPGAGAFF
-,TRBJ2-7,TRBV10-3,-,TGTGCCATCAAGGGACGCTTGGACGGCTACGAGCAGTACTTC,CAIKGRLDGYEQYF
once,TRBJ2-5,TRBV18,-,TGTGCCAGCTCAGCAGGGAACCAAGAGACCCAGTACTTC,CASSAGNQETQYF
-,TRBJ1-1,TRBV28,-,TGTGCCAGCAGTTTATGGGAGTTGAAGGCAGGGGAAGCTTTCTTT,CASSLWELKAGEAFF
-,TRBJ2-2,TRBV5-1,-,TGCGCCAGCAGCTTGGGGCAAGGACACCCGAACACCGGGGAGCTGTTTTTT,CASSLGQGHPNTGELFF
once,TRBJ2-1,TRBV7-3,-,TGTGCCAGCAGCTTAATAGGGAGTGGGCCCGAGCAGTTCTTC,CASSLIGSGPEQFF
-,TRBJ2-3,TRBV7-9,TRBD2,TGTGCCAGCAGCTTAGAGGGGACTAGTGTGACAGATACGCAGTATTTT,CASSLEGTSVTDTQYF
-,TRBJ1-4,TRBV6-6,-,TGTGCCAGCACTCACGGGGCAGGGACTAATGAAAAACTGTTTTTT,CASTHGAGTNEKLFF
-,TRBJ1-2,TRBV28,-,TGTGCCATCTCAGGGGACTCTAACTATGGCTACACCTTC,CAISGDSNYGYTF
-,TRBJ2-7,TRBV7-9,TRBD2,TGTGCCAGCAGCTTAGAAGGGGCTAGCGGGAGGGCCCTCTTC,CASSLEGASGRALF
-,TRBJ2-6,TRBV4-3,-,TGCGCCAGCAGCCTAACAGCCTCTGGGGCCAACGTCCTGACTTTC,CASSLTASGANVLTF
few,TRBJ1-2,TRBV18,-,TGTGCCAGCTCACCACAACGGGTGGCGGGCTACACCTTC,CASSPQRVAGYTF
-,TRBJ2-1,TRBV2,TRBD1,TGTGCCAGCAGTGAAGGTTATGGGGACAGGGCATCGAGCTCCTACAATGAGCAGTTCTTC,CASSEGYGDRASSSYNEQFF
-,TRBJ1-4,TRBV7-2,-,TGTGCCAGCAGCTTACAAGACCCAGGGTACGGCGAAAAACTGTTTTTT,CASSLQDPGYGEKLFF